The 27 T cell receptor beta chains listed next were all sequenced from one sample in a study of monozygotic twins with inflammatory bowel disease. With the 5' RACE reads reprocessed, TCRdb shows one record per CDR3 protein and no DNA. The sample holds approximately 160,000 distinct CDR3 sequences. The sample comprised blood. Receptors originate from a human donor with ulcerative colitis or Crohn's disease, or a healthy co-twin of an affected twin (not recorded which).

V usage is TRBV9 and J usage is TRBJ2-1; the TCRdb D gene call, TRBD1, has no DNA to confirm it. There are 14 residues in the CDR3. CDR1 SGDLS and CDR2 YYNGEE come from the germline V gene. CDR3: CASSPPVGWNEQFF.

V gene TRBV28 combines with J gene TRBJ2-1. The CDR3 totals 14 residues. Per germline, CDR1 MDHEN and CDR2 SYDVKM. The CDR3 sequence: CASSSDSPSNEQFF.

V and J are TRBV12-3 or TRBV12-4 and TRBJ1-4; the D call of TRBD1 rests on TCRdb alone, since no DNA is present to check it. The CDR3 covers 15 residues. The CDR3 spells CASRTGGGFNEKLFF.

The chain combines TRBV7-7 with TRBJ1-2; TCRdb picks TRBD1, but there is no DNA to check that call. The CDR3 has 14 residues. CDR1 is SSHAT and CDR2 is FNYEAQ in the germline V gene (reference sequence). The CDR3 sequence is CASSATGVNYGYTF. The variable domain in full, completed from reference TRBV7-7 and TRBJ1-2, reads GAGVSQSPRYKVTKRGQDVTLRCDPISSHATLYWYQQALGQGPEFLTYFNYEAQPDKSGLPSDRFSAERPEGSISTLTIQRTEQRDSAMYRCASSATGVNYGYTFGSGTRLTVV.

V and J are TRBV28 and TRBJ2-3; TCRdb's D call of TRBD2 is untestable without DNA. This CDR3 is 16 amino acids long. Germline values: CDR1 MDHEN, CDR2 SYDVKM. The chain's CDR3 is CASSGGTSGGLDTQYF.

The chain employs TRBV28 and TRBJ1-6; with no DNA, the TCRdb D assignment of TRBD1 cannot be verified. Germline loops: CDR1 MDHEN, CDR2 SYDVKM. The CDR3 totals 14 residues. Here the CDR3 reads CASIERQGDSPLHF.

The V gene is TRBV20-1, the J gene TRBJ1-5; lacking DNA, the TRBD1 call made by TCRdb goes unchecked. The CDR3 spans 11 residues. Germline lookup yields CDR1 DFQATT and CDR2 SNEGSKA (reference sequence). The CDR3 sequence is CIRQVSQPQHF.

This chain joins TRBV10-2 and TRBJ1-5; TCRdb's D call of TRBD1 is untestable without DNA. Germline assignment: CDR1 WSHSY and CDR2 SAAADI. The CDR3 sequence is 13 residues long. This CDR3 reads CASRDRANQPQHF.

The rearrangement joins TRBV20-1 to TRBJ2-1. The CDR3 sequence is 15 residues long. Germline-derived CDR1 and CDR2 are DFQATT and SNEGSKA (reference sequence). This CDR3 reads CSAPQRVRSYNEQFF.

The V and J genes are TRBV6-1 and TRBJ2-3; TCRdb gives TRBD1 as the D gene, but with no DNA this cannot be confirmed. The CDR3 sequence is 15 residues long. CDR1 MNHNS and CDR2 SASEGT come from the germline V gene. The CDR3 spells CASRGRGQDKDTQYF.

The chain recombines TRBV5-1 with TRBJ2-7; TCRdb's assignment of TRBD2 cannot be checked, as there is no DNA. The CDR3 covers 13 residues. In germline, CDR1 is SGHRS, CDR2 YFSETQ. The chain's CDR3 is CASSPSAGYEQYF.

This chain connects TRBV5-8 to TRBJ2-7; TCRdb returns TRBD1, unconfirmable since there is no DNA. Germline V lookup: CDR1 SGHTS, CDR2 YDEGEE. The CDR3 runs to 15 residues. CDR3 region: CASSTSYPGLGEQYF.

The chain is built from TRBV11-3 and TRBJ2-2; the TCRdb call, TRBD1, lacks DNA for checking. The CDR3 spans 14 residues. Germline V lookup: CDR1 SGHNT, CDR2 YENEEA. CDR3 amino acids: CASSLLWATGELFF.

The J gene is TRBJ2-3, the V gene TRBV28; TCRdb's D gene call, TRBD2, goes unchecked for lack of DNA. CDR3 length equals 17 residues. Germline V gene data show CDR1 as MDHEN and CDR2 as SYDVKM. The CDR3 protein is CASSLGASGRKTDTQYF.

CDR3: CASSARTGGGNTEAFF. This chain uses TRBV5-4 with TRBJ1-1; checking the TCRdb D call of TRBD1 is not possible without DNA. The CDR3 contains 16 residues. Germline V lookup: CDR1 SGHNT, CDR2 YYREEE (reference sequence). The full variable domain, with the rest looked up from reference TRBV5-4 and TRBJ1-1, is ETGVTQSPTHLIKTRGQQVTLRCSSQSGHNTVSWYQQALGQGPQFIFQYYREEENGRGNFPPRFSGLQFPNYSSELNVNALELDDSALYLCASSARTGGGNTEAFFGQGTRLTVV.

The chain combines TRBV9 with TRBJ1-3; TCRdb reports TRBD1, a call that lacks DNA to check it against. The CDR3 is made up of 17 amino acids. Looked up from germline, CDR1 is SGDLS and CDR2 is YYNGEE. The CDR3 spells CASSVAQGRVSGNTIYF. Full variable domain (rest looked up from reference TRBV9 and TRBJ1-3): DSGVTQTPKHLITATGQRVTLRCSPRSGDLSVYWYQQSLDQGLQFLIQYYNGEERAKGNILERFSAQQFPDLHSELNLSSLELGDSALYFCASSVAQGRVSGNTIYFGEGSWLTVV.

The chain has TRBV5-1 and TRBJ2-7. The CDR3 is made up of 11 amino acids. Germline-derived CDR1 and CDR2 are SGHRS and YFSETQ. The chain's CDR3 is CASIPVDEQYF.

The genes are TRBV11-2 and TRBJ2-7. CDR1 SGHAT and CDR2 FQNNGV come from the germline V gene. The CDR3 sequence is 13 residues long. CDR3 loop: CASSSEAVGEQYF. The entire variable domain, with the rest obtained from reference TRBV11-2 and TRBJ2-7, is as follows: EAGVAQSPRYKIIEKRQSVAFWCNPISGHATLYWYQQILGQGPKLLIQFQNNGVVDDSQLPKDRFSAERLKGVDSTLKIQPAKLEDSAVYLCASSSEAVGEQYFGPGTRLTVT.

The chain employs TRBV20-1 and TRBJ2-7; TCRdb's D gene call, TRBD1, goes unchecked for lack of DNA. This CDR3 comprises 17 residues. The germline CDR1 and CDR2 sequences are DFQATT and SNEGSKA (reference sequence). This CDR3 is CSAQSPRQGAYSYEQYF.

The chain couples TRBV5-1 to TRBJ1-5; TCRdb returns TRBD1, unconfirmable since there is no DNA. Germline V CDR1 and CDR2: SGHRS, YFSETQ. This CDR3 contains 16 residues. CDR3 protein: CASSLEGQGSKTPQHF.

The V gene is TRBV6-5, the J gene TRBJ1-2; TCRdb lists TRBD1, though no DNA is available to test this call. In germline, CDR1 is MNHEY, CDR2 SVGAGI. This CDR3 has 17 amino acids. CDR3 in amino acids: CASSYTIGTGIRGGYTF.

The CDR3 loop is CSVRRLLMNTEAFF. The V call is TRBV20-1, the J call TRBJ1-1. Germline values: CDR1 DFQATT, CDR2 SNEGSKA (reference sequence). The CDR3 consists of 14 residues.

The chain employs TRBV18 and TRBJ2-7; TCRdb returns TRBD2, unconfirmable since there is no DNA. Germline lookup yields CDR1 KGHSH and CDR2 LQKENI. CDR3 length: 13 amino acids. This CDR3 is CASSREPGLEQYF.

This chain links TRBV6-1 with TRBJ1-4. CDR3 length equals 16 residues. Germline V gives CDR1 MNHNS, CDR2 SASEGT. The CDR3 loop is CASSEAGVATNEKLFF.

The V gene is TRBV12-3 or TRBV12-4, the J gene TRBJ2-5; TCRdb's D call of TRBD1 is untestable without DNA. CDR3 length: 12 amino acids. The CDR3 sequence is CASSVPPETQYF.

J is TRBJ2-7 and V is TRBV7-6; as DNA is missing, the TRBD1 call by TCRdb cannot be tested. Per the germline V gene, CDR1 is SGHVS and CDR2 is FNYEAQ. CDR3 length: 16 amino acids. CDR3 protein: CASSSRGRGATYEQYF.

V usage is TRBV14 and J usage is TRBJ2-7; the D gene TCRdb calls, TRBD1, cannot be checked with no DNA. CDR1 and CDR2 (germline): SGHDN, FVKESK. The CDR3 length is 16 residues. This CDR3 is CASSRSRDVLGYEQYF.